The 30 T cell receptor beta chains reported below all come from one sample, sequenced in a study of blood T cell repertoires in COVID-19. Sequenced by immunoSEQ multiplex PCR; TCRdb stores in-frame clones only, minus some. The sample records roughly 200,000 clones, more than 60% being singletons. The material sequenced was peripheral blood. Source of these receptors: a man in his fifties who had recovered from COVID-19.

This clone was observed a handful of times. The chain joins TRBV27 to TRBJ2-1, with 8 nucleotides matching TRBD1. Unmatched junction bases numbered 8, after V lost 0 bases and J lost 4 bases. Germline V CDR1 and CDR2: MNHEY, SMNVEV (reference sequence). The CDR3 covers 17 residues. The CDR3 bases are TGTGCCAGCAGTTTATCCGACCGGGACAGGCTTTACAATGAGCAGTTCTTC. Its protein product is CASSLSDRDRLYNEQFF.

The genes are TRBV30 and TRBJ2-2, with TRBD2 as a possible D gene (5 bases). This CDR3 spans 13 amino acids. Trimming cost V 5 bases and J 7 bases, with 14 bases left between them. Germline-derived CDR1 and CDR2 are GTSNPN and SVGIG (reference sequence). The CDR3 DNA follows: TGTGCCTGGGGGGTACTAGGAATCGGGGAGCTGTTTTTT. It encodes CAWGVLGIGELFF.

This clone was seen once. The chain combines TRBV6-5 with TRBJ2-7; 9 nucleotides line up with TRBD2. V lost 5 bases to trimming and J lost 4 bases; unmatched junction nucleotides: 9. This CDR3 contains 15 residues. The germline V gene encodes CDR1 MNHEY and CDR2 SVGAGI. The DNA of the CDR3 is TGTGCCAGCAGTCCTCTGGCGGGGGGGGAATACGAGCAGTACTTC. It yields the protein CASSPLAGGEYEQYF.

This clone came up a few times. The chain joins TRBV27 to TRBJ1-5; 9 nucleotides agree with TRBD1. The CDR3 sequence is 16 residues long. The V and J ends lost 5 bases and 1 base, in that order; junction bases with no gene match: 6. The germline CDR1 and CDR2 sequences are MNHEY and SMNVEV (reference sequence). Here the CDR3 reads CASSPRGQGSNQPQHF. CDR3 sequence (DNA): TGTGCCAGCAGTCCCCGCGGACAGGGGAGCAATCAGCCCCAGCATTTT.

In its sample, this clone was seen once. The CDR3 sequence: CASSYVSGRASEQFF. The DNA of the CDR3 is TGTGCCAGCAGTTATGTTAGCGGGAGGGCCAGTGAGCAGTTCTTC. The rearrangement links TRBV6-5 to TRBJ2-1; TRBD2 matches at 11 bases. The CDR3 loop spans 15 amino acids. J was trimmed by 9 bases and V by 3 bases; bases with no gene match: 7. Germline-derived CDR1 and CDR2 are MNHEY and SVGAGI.

This clone was recorded many times. J is TRBJ2-7 and V is TRBV11-1, with 7 nucleotides matching TRBD2. Losses at the gene ends were 3 bases for V and 6 bases for J; bases not matched to a gene: 8. Germline-derived CDR1 and CDR2 are SGHAT and FQDESV (reference sequence). The CDR3 contains 14 residues. CDR3 sequence: CASSFPSGQAEQYF. The CDR3 coding sequence is TGTGCCAGCAGCTTCCCTAGCGGACAAGCCGAGCAGTACTTC.

This clone was detected a few times. The chain has TRBV5-1 and TRBJ1-5, with D maybe TRBD1 (6 bases). The CDR3 extends over 16 amino acids. Germline V gene data show CDR1 as SGHRS and CDR2 as YFSETQ. Trimming pared 4 bases from V and 5 bases from J, leaving 19 bases between. In DNA, the CDR3 is TGCGCCAGCAGCCCAGGGTGGGGGCAAGGGGATCAGCCCCAGCATTTT. Translating it yields CASSPGWGQGDQPQHF.

This rearrangement joins TRBV19 to TRBJ1-2, with D hard to call. V gave up 5 bases and J gave up 7 bases, with 8 bases separating them. This CDR3 spans 11 amino acids. Looked up from germline, CDR1 is LNHDA and CDR2 is SQIVND (reference sequence). The CDR3 spells CASSLTGGYTF. CDR3 DNA sequence: TGTGCCAGTAGTTTGACTGGTGGCTACACCTTC.

The rearrangement links TRBV27 to TRBJ2-3; tentatively, D is TRBD2 (6 bases). This CDR3 is built from 14 residues. V was pared by 7 bases and J by 4 bases, with 15 bases between. Germline CDR1 is MNHEY and CDR2 is SMNVEV (reference sequence). The CDR3 coding sequence is TGTGCCAGCAAGGGACGCGGGGCCCCAGATACGCAGTATTTT. It specifies CASKGRGAPDTQYF.

The rearrangement links TRBV30 to TRBJ2-3, with 7 bases identical to TRBD1. Germline CDR1 GTSNPN, CDR2 SVGIG (reference sequence). CDR3 length equals 15 residues. The trim removed 0 bases at V and 4 bases at J, leaving 7 bases unmatched. The chain's CDR3 is CAWSVLATGSDTQYF. The CDR3, as DNA: TGTGCCTGGAGTGTACTTGCGACAGGGTCAGATACGCAGTATTTT.

The V call is TRBV29-1, the J call TRBJ2-7, with 8 nucleotides matching TRBD2. Germline V lookup: CDR1 SQVTM, CDR2 ANQGSEA. J lost 2 bases, V lost 7 bases, and 7 bases had no gene match. The CDR3 extends over 13 amino acids. CDR3 DNA sequence: TGCAGCGCCGCAGCGGGAGTAGCCTACGAGCAGTACTTC. It yields the protein CSAAAGVAYEQYF.

The CDR3 loop reads CASKNLGQGFYEQYF. CDR3 nucleotides: TGTGCCAGCAAAAATTTGGGACAGGGGTTCTACGAGCAGTACTTC. This chain links TRBV27 with TRBJ2-7, with TRBD1 identical over 10 bases. The CDR3 consists of 15 residues. The V and J ends lost 7 bases and 3 bases, in that order; junction bases with no gene match: 9. Germline V gives CDR1 MNHEY, CDR2 SMNVEV (reference sequence).

The rearrangement links TRBV7-8 to TRBJ1-4, with D perhaps TRBD1 (5 bases). The CDR3 is 17 residues long. Germline lookup yields CDR1 SGHVS and CDR2 FQNEAQ. Trimming shortened V by 4 bases and J by 6 bases, and 21 bases separated the two germline ends. Here the CDR3 reads CASSSRFRGGRHEKLFF. The CDR3 DNA reads TGTGCCAGCAGCTCCCGATTCCGGGGGGGGAGGCATGAAAAACTGTTTTTT.

The chain joins TRBV6-1 to TRBJ1-1, with D possibly being TRBD1 (6 bases). The CDR3 is 15 residues long. Trimming took off 3 bases at V and 1 base at J, with 12 bases between the two ends. Germline loops: CDR1 MNHNS, CDR2 SASEGT. For the CDR3, the DNA is TGTGCCAGCAGTGATACGGGACACCCGAACACTGAAGCTTTCTTT. This gives the protein CASSDTGHPNTEAFF.

The chain is built from TRBV7-3 and TRBJ2-1, with D possibly TRBD2 on 6 matching bases. Germline loops: CDR1 SGHTA, CDR2 FQGTGA. Trimming removed 2 bases at V and 11 bases at J, with 22 bases between. The CDR3 length is 16 residues. The CDR3: CASSLGFGEVTDKQFF. In DNA form, the CDR3 reads TGTGCCAGCAGCTTAGGATTCGGGGAGGTAACAGATAAGCAGTTCTTC.

CDR3 residues: CASSSRVYGYTF. The CDR3 DNA follows: TGTGCCAGCAGTTCCAGGGTTTATGGCTACACCTTC. The chain uses TRBV28 and TRBJ1-2, with a possible D match to TRBD1 (5 bases). Germline loops: CDR1 MDHEN, CDR2 SYDVKM. The CDR3 has 12 residues. V was clipped by 4 bases and J by 5 bases, with 8 bases between them.

The chain combines TRBV11-2 with TRBJ2-2; TRBD2 is a possible D gene (6 bases). V gave up 5 bases and J gave up 3 bases, with 13 bases separating them. The CDR3 length is 15 residues. Per germline, CDR1 SGHAT and CDR2 FQNNGV. CDR3 loop: CASSGGTGYTGELFF. The DNA of the CDR3 is TGTGCCAGCAGCGGGGGGACTGGCTACACCGGGGAGCTGTTTTTT.

The V and J genes are TRBV5-6 and TRBJ2-7, with 8 bases fitting TRBD1. The CDR3 loop spans 14 amino acids. Trimming at V came to 3 bases and at J to 5 bases, leaving 7 bases not matched to a gene. Germline lookup yields CDR1 SGHDT and CDR2 YYEEEE. The CDR3 protein is CASSSTGVAHEQYF. The CDR3 coding sequence is TGTGCCAGCAGCTCGACAGGGGTTGCCCACGAGCAGTACTTC.

The chain combines TRBV11-2 with TRBJ2-1; 8 nucleotides line up with TRBD1. Germline assignment: CDR1 SGHAT and CDR2 FQNNGV. J was trimmed by 6 bases and V by 4 bases; bases with no gene match: 8. The CDR3 runs 15 residues. CDR3 bases: TGTGCCAGCAGCTGGACAGGGCCTCGAACCAATGAGCAGTTCTTC. Protein: CASSWTGPRTNEQFF. Full variable domain (remainder filled in from reference TRBV11-2 and TRBJ2-1): EAGVAQSPRYKIIEKRQSVAFWCNPISGHATLYWYQQILGQGPKLLIQFQNNGVVDDSQLPKDRFSAERLKGVDSTLKIQPAKLEDSAVYLCASSWTGPRTNEQFFGPGTRLTVL.

The chain couples TRBV20-1 to TRBJ2-3; D unclear. Per germline, CDR1 DFQATT and CDR2 SNEGSKA (reference sequence). The V gene lost 3 bases and the J gene lost 0 bases, with 10 bases spanning the gap. The CDR3 totals 14 residues. The CDR3 nucleotides are TGCAGTGCTAGTAAGGCGGTTAGCACAGATACGCAGTATTTT. Protein sequence: CSASKAVSTDTQYF.

The CDR3 nucleotides are TGTGCCAGCGGCAGAAAGGGAGTAAACACTGAAGCTTTCTTT. This codes for CASGRKGVNTEAFF. The chain combines TRBV28 with TRBJ1-1, with D hard to call. Trimming stripped 8 bases from V and 2 bases from J, with 15 bases between. CDR3 length: 14 residues. Germline CDR1 is MDHEN and CDR2 is SYDVKM.

This clone was observed a handful of times. This sequence joins TRBV7-2 and TRBJ2-7, with TRBD2 identical over 10 bases. Per the germline V gene, CDR1 is SGHTA and CDR2 is FQGNSA. This CDR3 contains 16 residues. V dropped 1 base and J dropped 2; count of bases not matched to a gene: 5. The CDR3 loop reads CASSLVLAGVPYEQYF. As DNA, the CDR3 is TGTGCCAGCAGCTTAGTCCTAGCGGGAGTCCCCTACGAGCAGTACTTC.

J is TRBJ2-4 and V is TRBV28; D is ambiguous. CDR1 and CDR2 from the germline V gene are MDHEN and SYDVKM. The V gene lost 3 bases and the J gene lost 14 bases, with 17 bases spanning the gap. There are 13 residues in the CDR3. The CDR3 region has the DNA TGTGCCAGCAGTTTTGGTGGTCGCGTTTCTGAGTACTTC. This translates into CASSFGGRVSEYF.

V usage is TRBV15 and J usage is TRBJ1-1, with 12 bases that match TRBD1. The germline gives CDR1 LNHNV, CDR2 YYDKDF (reference sequence). V was clipped by 0 bases and J by 0 bases; unmatched bases: 8. The CDR3 runs 19 residues. The CDR3 sequence is CATSRDGTGGSWVNTEAFF. The CDR3 coding sequence is TGTGCCACCAGCAGAGACGGGACAGGGGGCTCTTGGGTGAACACTGAAGCTTTCTTT.

This chain links TRBV28 with TRBJ2-1; weak D call: TRBD2 (6 bases). Trimming pared 8 bases from V and 0 bases from J, leaving 11 bases between. The CDR3 runs to 14 residues. Germline V CDR1 and CDR2: MDHEN, SYDVKM. CDR3 DNA: TGTGCCAGCTATAGCGGAAGCTCCTACAATGAGCAGTTCTTC. It specifies CASYSGSSYNEQFF. Complete variable domain (other parts from reference TRBV28 and TRBJ2-1): DVKVTQSSRYLVKRTGEKVFLECVQDMDHENMFWYRQDPGLGLRLIYFSYDVKMKEKGDIPEGYSVSREKKERFSLILESASTNQTSMYLCASYSGSSYNEQFFGPGTRLTVL.

The rearrangement joins TRBV7-6 to TRBJ2-7, with D tentatively TRBD1 (6 bases). This CDR3 spans 15 amino acids. Germline CDR1 SGHVS, CDR2 FNYEAQ. Trimming left V 1 base short and J 1 base short, with 11 bases between. The DNA for the CDR3 is TGTGCCAGCAGCTTAGGGCCAGGGGATTCCTACGAGCAGTACTTC. Protein sequence: CASSLGPGDSYEQYF.

The gene calls are TRBV7-2 and TRBJ2-1; 9 bases are shared with TRBD2. CDR1 and CDR2 from the germline V gene are SGHTA and FQGNSA. The V segment lost 5 bases and the J segment 2 bases; nucleotides outside the gene matches: 7. The CDR3 consists of 16 residues. CDR3 amino acids: CASSPQSGRPYNEQFF. The DNA for the CDR3 is TGTGCCAGCAGCCCCCAGAGCGGGAGGCCCTACAATGAGCAGTTCTTC.

This chain links TRBV3-1 (or the pseudogene TRBV3-2) with TRBJ2-7; 8 nucleotides align to TRBD2. The V gene end was trimmed by 3 bases and the J gene end by 3 bases; junction bases not matched to a gene: 1. The CDR3 has 13 residues. Germline V CDR1 and CDR2: LGHDT, YNNKEL (reference sequence). CDR3 sequence: CASSQGLDYEQYF. The CDR3 nucleotides read TGTGCCAGCAGCCAGGGACTAGACTACGAGCAGTACTTC.

In its sample, this clone was seen a few times. CDR3 coding DNA: TGTGCCAGCAGTTTCACGAGCTCCTATAATTCACCCCTCCACTTT. This codes for CASSFTSSYNSPLHF. This chain uses TRBV7-2 with TRBJ1-6; no clear D. Germline V gene sequence: CDR1 SGHTA, CDR2 FQGNSA. There are 15 residues in the CDR3. The germline V and J ends were trimmed by 6 bases and 0 bases, with 9 bases remaining between them.

This chain joins TRBV19 and TRBJ2-2; 11 positions agree with TRBD1. The CDR3 has 16 amino acids. CDR1 and CDR2 from the germline V gene are LNHDA and SQIVND (reference sequence). J gave up 8 bases and V 3 bases, and 8 bases lay outside the gene matches. For the CDR3, the DNA is TGTGCCAGTAGTATCGGGGGTGGACAGGGGGCTGGGGAGCTGTTTTTT. Translated: CASSIGGGQGAGELFF.